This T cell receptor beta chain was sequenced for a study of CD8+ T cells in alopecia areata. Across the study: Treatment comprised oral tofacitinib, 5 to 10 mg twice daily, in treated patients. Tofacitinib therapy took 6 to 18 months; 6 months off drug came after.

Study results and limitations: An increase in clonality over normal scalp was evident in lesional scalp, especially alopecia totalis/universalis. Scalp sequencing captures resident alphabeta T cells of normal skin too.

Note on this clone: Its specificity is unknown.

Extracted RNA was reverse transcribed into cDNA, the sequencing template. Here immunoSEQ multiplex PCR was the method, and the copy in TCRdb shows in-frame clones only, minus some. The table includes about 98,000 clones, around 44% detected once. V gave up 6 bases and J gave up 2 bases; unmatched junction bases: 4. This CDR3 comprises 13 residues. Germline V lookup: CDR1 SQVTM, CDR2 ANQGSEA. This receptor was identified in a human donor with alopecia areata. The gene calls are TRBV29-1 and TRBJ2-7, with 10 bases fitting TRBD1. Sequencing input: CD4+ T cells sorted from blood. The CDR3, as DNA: TGCAGCGTGGGACAGGGGTCGACCTACGAGCAGTACTTC. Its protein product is CSVGQGSTYEQYF.